The text below deals with one T cell receptor (beta chain). Here immunoSEQ multiplex PCR was the method, and the copy in TCRdb shows in-frame clones only, minus some. The data show 200,000 to 250,000 clones, 75% to 90% seen once. Trimming pared 5 bases from V and 0 bases from J, leaving 8 bases between. This CDR3 comprises 15 residues. CDR1 and CDR2 (germline): MNHEY, SMNVEV (reference sequence). The source of the sample is a study of blood T cell repertoires in COVID-19. The receptor comes from a man aged 35 to 55 who had recovered from COVID-19. Sequencing was performed on PBMCs or T cells enriched from blood (not recorded which). The chain employs TRBV27 and TRBJ2-6; perhaps TRBD1 as D (5 bases). The chain's CDR3 is CASSETASGANVLTF. For the CDR3, the DNA is TGTGCCAGCAGTGAGACAGCCTCTGGGGCCAACGTCCTGACTTTC.